The 17 T cell receptor beta chains below all came from one sample that was sequenced in a study of vaccination effects on CD4 cells after COVID-19. The table came from immunoSEQ multiplex PCR; TCRdb's copy has only in-frame clones and leaves some out. The table records fewer than 40,000 clones, roughly two thirds of them present only once. Sequencing in the ViraFEST assay came after antigen-specific CD4+ T cells had been expanded with viral peptide pools, which were used to stimulate PBMC. Between days 10 and 11 of culture, CD4+ T cells were separated out. Their specific antigens are unknown. This material consisted of CD4+ T cells from PBMCs cultured with HCoV-229E spike peptides, taken before COVID-19 vaccination. The receptors shown here come from a human donor who received a COVID-19 vaccine.

The rearrangement joins TRBV5-1 to TRBJ1-2; D ambiguous. Germline V gene lookup returns CDR1 SGHRS and CDR2 YFSETQ. The CDR3 runs 12 residues. V shed 5 bases and J shed 5 bases, with 10 bases lying between them. This CDR3 reads CASSETTYGYTF. In DNA, the CDR3 is TGCGCCAGCAGTGAGACAACTTATGGCTACACCTTC.

The rearrangement joins TRBV5-4 to TRBJ2-5; 7 positions match TRBD1. The CDR3 loop spans 15 amino acids. CDR1 is SGHNT and CDR2 is YYREEE in the germline V gene (reference sequence). V was pared by 2 bases and J by 0 bases, with 4 bases of the junction left unmatched. The DNA of the CDR3 is TGTGCCAGCAGCTTCGACAGGGCGTACCAAGAGACCCAGTACTTC. This translates into CASSFDRAYQETQYF.

CDR3 protein: CASSLDDYGYTF. The CDR3 DNA sequence: TGTGCCAGCAGCTTAGATGACTATGGCTACACCTTC. The V gene is TRBV7-9, the J gene TRBJ1-2; D is unresolved. Between the trimmed V and J ends, which lost 1 base and 3 bases, there was a span of 3 bases. CDR3 size: 12 residues. Germline V gene sequence: CDR1 SEHNR, CDR2 FQNEAQ (reference sequence).

This chain links TRBV7-2 with TRBJ2-1; TRBD1 matches at 8 bases. The J segment lost 3 bases and the V segment lost 1 base, leaving 5 bases of the junction unmatched. From germline, CDR1 is SGHTA and CDR2 FQGNSA. CDR3 length: 16 residues. The CDR3 sequence: CASSLVTGALYNEQFF. CDR3 DNA sequence: TGTGCCAGCAGCTTAGTGACAGGGGCTCTCTACAATGAGCAGTTCTTC.

V gene TRBV5-4 combines with J gene TRBJ1-1; D possibly corresponds to TRBD1 (6 bases). V gave up 3 bases and J gave up 0 bases, with 15 bases separating them. The CDR3 runs to 16 residues. Germline V lookup: CDR1 SGHNT, CDR2 YYREEE (reference sequence). The CDR3 region is CASSSGQINVNTEAFF. As DNA, the CDR3 is TGTGCCAGCAGCTCAGGACAGATAAACGTGAACACTGAAGCTTTCTTT.

This chain connects TRBV5-1 to TRBJ2-1, with D unresolved. Trimming removed 4 bases from V and 7 bases from J, with 15 bases in between. Germline CDR1 SGHRS, CDR2 YFSETQ. The CDR3 spans 14 residues. Here the CDR3 reads CASSRSPDGNEQFF. CDR3 coding DNA: TGCGCCAGCAGCCGGTCTCCGGACGGGAATGAGCAGTTCTTC.

The chain links TRBV28 to TRBJ1-5; a weak D match, TRBD1 (6 bases). In germline, CDR1 is MDHEN, CDR2 SYDVKM. Trimming shortened V by 5 bases and J by 0 bases, and 17 bases separated the two germline ends. The CDR3 totals 17 residues. CDR3 nucleotide sequence: TGTGCCAGCAGTGGGGGGGGCTCGGGATATAGCAATCAGCCCCAGCATTTT. Protein product: CASSGGGSGYSNQPQHF.

This clone was counted only a few times. The V call is TRBV3-1 (or the pseudogene TRBV3-2), the J call TRBJ1-2; possible D gene TRBD1, 5 bases. Germline lookup yields CDR1 LGHDT and CDR2 YNNKEL (reference sequence). V lost 4 bases and J 8 bases, leaving 8 bases between the germline ends. The CDR3 is made up of 11 amino acids. The CDR3 coding sequence is TGTGCCAGCAGCCCAGGGTACGGCTACACCTTC. Its translation is CASSPGYGYTF.

The chain employs TRBV6-1 and TRBJ2-1, with TRBD2 as a possible D gene (6 bases). Germline CDR1 is MNHNS and CDR2 is SASEGT. The CDR3 is 14 amino acids. V was shortened by 0 bases and J by 9 bases, with 12 bases between the two germline ends. The CDR3 bases are TGTGCCAGCAGTGAAGCTGGAGGGTATGGTGAGCAGTTCTTC. This sequence encodes CASSEAGGYGEQFF.

This clone was seen a few times. This CDR3 is CASSLRAAYQPQHF. The CDR3 DNA sequence: TGTGCCAGCAGCCTCCGGGCCGCCTATCAGCCCCAGCATTTT. The chain combines TRBV2 with TRBJ1-5; D unclear. The V gene's germline CDR1 is SNHLY and CDR2 FYNNEI. The CDR3 is 14 residues long. V dropped 6 bases and J dropped 5 bases, with 14 bases sitting between them.

The chain uses TRBV6-5 and TRBJ2-7, with TRBD1 matching 8 bases. Germline V gene sequence: CDR1 MNHEY, CDR2 SVGAGI. J lost 1 base, V lost 7 bases, and 9 bases had no gene match. The CDR3 is 15 amino acids. The CDR3 region is CASTQSQGASYEQYF. The CDR3 DNA follows: TGTGCCAGCACTCAGAGTCAGGGGGCGTCCTACGAGCAGTACTTC.

The chain employs TRBV19 and TRBJ1-6; 7 nucleotides match TRBD1. The length of the CDR3 is 14 residues. Germline V gene lookup returns CDR1 LNHDA and CDR2 SQIVND (reference sequence). Trimming cost V 4 bases and J 7 bases; bases outside gene matches: 4. The CDR3 loop is CASSTGQLNSPLHF. Written as DNA, the CDR3 is TGTGCCAGTAGTACGGGACAGCTGAATTCACCCCTCCACTTT.

V gene TRBV6-7 combines with J gene TRBJ1-2, with D possibly matching TRBD1 (5 bases). TRBV6-7 is flagged as an ORF with uncertain function. The CDR3 consists of 13 residues. Trimming removed 5 bases from V and 4 bases from J, with 11 bases in between. CDR3 amino acids: CASSRGGGYGYTF. In DNA, the CDR3 is TGTGCCAGCAGTCGGGGTGGGGGCTATGGCTACACCTTC.

This chain uses TRBV29-1 with TRBJ2-5; 9 nucleotides agree with TRBD2. V shed 7 bases, J shed 5 bases, and the junction held 11 bases outside the gene matches. The CDR3 has 14 amino acids. The germline V gene has CDR1 SQVTM and CDR2 ANQGSEA. The CDR3 DNA reads TGCAGCGCCCGGCGGGGACTAGCAGGGGAGACCCAGTACTTC. Translation: CSARRGLAGETQYF.

The rearrangement joins TRBV7-2 to TRBJ2-5; a possible D gene is TRBD1 (5 bases). Germline V gives CDR1 SGHTA, CDR2 FQGNSA. The CDR3 sequence is 13 residues long. The V and J ends lost 4 bases and 1 base respectively, with 7 bases between them. The CDR3 here is CASSYRIQETQYF. The CDR3 DNA follows: TGTGCCAGCAGCTACAGGATCCAAGAGACCCAGTACTTC.

This chain joins TRBV5-5 and TRBJ1-1; D may be TRBD1 (5 bases). The germline V and J ends were trimmed by 0 bases and 7 bases, with 10 bases remaining between them. The CDR3 runs 13 residues. CDR1 and CDR2 (germline): SGHKS, YYEKEE (reference sequence). CDR3 sequence (DNA): TGTGCCAGCAGCTTGGAGGTGCAGGGTGAAGCTTTCTTT. It yields the protein CASSLEVQGEAFF.

The J gene is TRBJ1-6, the V gene TRBV9, with unresolved D. In germline, CDR1 is SGDLS, CDR2 YYNGEE. Trimming pared 1 base from V and 7 bases from J, leaving 12 bases between. The CDR3 totals 15 residues. CDR3 sequence: CASSVFGRENSPLHF. The CDR3 DNA is TGTGCCAGCAGCGTATTTGGCAGAGAGAATTCACCCCTCCACTTT.